One sample yielded the 23 T cell receptor beta chains listed below, sequenced in a study of CD8 T cells in Susac syndrome. With random hexamers, roughly 0.45 to 1 ug RNA was reverse transcribed. TCRdb re-called the immunoSEQ multiplex PCR reads through MiXCR, storing one row per CDR3 protein. The table shows about 130,000 distinct CDR3 sequences, with 90% to 95% occurring only once. Sequencing used CD4+ T cells from PBMCs. The receptors shown here come from a human donor with multiple sclerosis.

The chain links TRBV30 to TRBJ2-1; 8 bases line up with TRBD2. V lost 4 bases and J lost 3; bases outside the gene matches: 5. The V gene's germline CDR1 is GTSNPN and CDR2 SVGIG (reference sequence). The CDR3 is 14 amino acids. The CDR3, as DNA: TGTGCCTGGACTGGACTAGCCGTCTACAATGAGCAGTTCTTC. Its translation is CAWTGLAVYNEQFF. The full variable domain, rest sourced from reference TRBV30 and TRBJ2-1, is SQTIHQWPATLVQPVGSPLSLECTVEGTSNPNLYWYRQAAGRGLQLLFYSVGIGQISSEVPQNLSASRPQDRQFILSSKKLLLSDSGFYLCAWTGLAVYNEQFFGPGTRLTVL.

The V call is TRBV30, the J call TRBJ1-2, with D maybe TRBD1 (5 bases). CDR1 and CDR2 from the germline V gene are GTSNPN and SVGIG (reference sequence). V gave up 3 bases and J gave up 4 bases, with 24 bases separating them. This CDR3 contains 17 residues. The CDR3 DNA sequence: TGTGCCTGGAGCCTCCCGGGGGGGGATATATGGAGCTATGGCTACACCTTC. Its protein is CAWSLPGGDIWSYGYTF.

This chain joins TRBV4-1 and TRBJ2-7; 11 bases match TRBD2. Germline lookup yields CDR1 MGHRA and CDR2 YSYEKL. The CDR3 consists of 16 residues. V lost 0 bases to trimming and J lost 4 bases; unmatched junction nucleotides: 5. CDR3 amino acids: CASSQEMTSGMYEQYF. CDR3 nucleotides: TGCGCCAGCAGCCAAGAGATGACTAGCGGGATGTACGAGCAGTACTTC.

CDR3 sequence: CSARVAGETNTQYF. The CDR3 region has the DNA TGCAGTGCTAGAGTTGCGGGAGAAACGAATACGCAGTATTTT. The chain joins TRBV20-1 to TRBJ2-3, with 7 bases aligning to TRBD2. The CDR3 sequence is 14 residues long. CDR1 and CDR2 from the germline V gene are DFQATT and SNEGSKA (reference sequence). With 1 base clipped from V and 7 bases from J, the junction kept 8 bases outside the gene matches.

Details on this clonotype: The junction departs from germline at one end; a sequencing error may be responsible. The CDR3 here is CASSDSVGWTEAFF. The CDR3 nucleotides are TGTGCCAGCAGTGACTCGGTGGGGTGGACTGAAGCTTTCTTT. V is TRBV6-2 or TRBV6-3 and J is TRBJ1-1; no definite D call. Germline V gene lookup returns CDR1 MNHEY and CDR2 SVGEGT. The CDR3 loop spans 14 amino acids.

The rearrangement joins TRBV19 to TRBJ2-3, with 9 bases that match TRBD1. The CDR3 contains 14 residues. Germline CDR1 LNHDA, CDR2 SQIVND (reference sequence). After removal of 7 bases from V and 7 bases from J, the junction contained 9 bases not matched to a gene. CDR3 in amino acids: CASKSGTGSHTQYF. CDR3 in DNA: TGTGCCAGTAAATCGGGGACAGGGTCACATACGCAGTATTTT.

This clonotype was recorded once. The V call is TRBV5-4, the J call TRBJ2-2; D call uncertain. The CDR3 sequence is 12 residues long. CDR1 and CDR2 from the germline V gene are SGHNT and YYREEE (reference sequence). Between the trimmed V and J ends, which lost 4 bases and 4 bases, there was a span of 5 bases. This chain's CDR3 is CASSLPTGELFF. In nucleotides, the CDR3 is TGTGCCAGCAGCCTGCCCACCGGGGAGCTGTTTTTT.

This chain joins TRBV7-2 and TRBJ2-1, with 9 positions matching TRBD2. Germline V CDR1 and CDR2: SGHTA, FQGNSA. V gave up 2 bases and J gave up 8 bases; unmatched junction bases: 10. The CDR3 length is 16 residues. CDR3: CASSLTTQREAYEQFF. In DNA, the CDR3 is TGTGCCAGCAGCTTAACGACACAGCGGGAGGCCTATGAGCAGTTCTTC. The full variable domain, with the rest looked up from reference TRBV7-2 and TRBJ2-1, is GAGVSQSPSNKVTEKGKDVELRCDPISGHTALYWYRQSLGQGLEFLIYFQGNSAPDKSGLPSDRFSAERTGGSVSTLTIQRTQQEDSAVYLCASSLTTQREAYEQFFGPGTRLTVL.

This rearrangement joins TRBV5-1 to TRBJ1-1; 7 positions agree with TRBD1. V dropped 2 bases and J dropped 8; count of bases not matched to a gene: 6. Per the germline V gene, CDR1 is SGHRS and CDR2 is YFSETQ. This CDR3 contains 13 residues. CDR3 nucleotides: TGCGCCAGCAGCTTACAGACAGGGTCCGAAGCTTTCTTT. It translates to CASSLQTGSEAFF. Full variable domain (outside the CDR3, taken from reference TRBV5-1 and TRBJ1-1): KAGVTQTPRYLIKTRGQQVTLSCSPISGHRSVSWYQQTPGQGLQFLFEYFSETQRNKGNFPGRFSGRQFSNSRSEMNVSTLELGDSALYLCASSLQTGSEAFFGQGTRLTVV.

V gene TRBV19 combines with J gene TRBJ1-2; D gene unclear. Trimming took 5 bases from V and 8 from J, leaving 18 bases between them. Looked up from germline, CDR1 is LNHDA and CDR2 is SQIVND (reference sequence). This CDR3 comprises 14 residues. CDR3 bases: TGTGCCAGTAGTCCCCTCCTGGGAACTTTCGGCTACACCTTC. Its translation: CASSPLLGTFGYTF.

V is TRBV7-9 and J is TRBJ2-5; TRBD2 agrees at 14 bases. The CDR3 loop spans 17 amino acids. Trimming at V came to 5 bases and at J to 1 base, leaving 6 bases not matched to a gene. The germline gives CDR1 SEHNR, CDR2 FQNEAQ (reference sequence). The DNA of the CDR3 is TGTGCCAGCAGCCTACCGGGGACTAGCGGGGGCCAAGAGACCCAGTACTTC. It encodes CASSLPGTSGGQETQYF.

The chain uses TRBV30 and TRBJ1-5, with 8 bases that match TRBD1. V lost 0 bases, J lost 5 bases, and 6 bases stayed unmatched. The germline V gene has CDR1 GTSNPN and CDR2 SVGIG (reference sequence). The CDR3 is made up of 15 amino acids. For the CDR3, the DNA is TGTGCCTGGAGTGTACAAGGGACAGGCTATCAGCCCCAGCATTTT. Its protein is CAWSVQGTGYQPQHF.

The chain couples TRBV12-3 or TRBV12-4 to TRBJ1-5; tentatively, D is TRBD1 (5 bases). CDR3 length: 21 residues. Trimming removed 6 bases at V and 2 bases at J, with 32 bases between. This CDR3 reads CASSSLRVYPDWRYCNQPQHF. The CDR3 coding sequence is TGTGCCAGCAGCTCTCTCAGGGTATACCCCGACTGGAGGTATTGCAATCAGCCCCAGCATTTT.

V and J are TRBV20-1 and TRBJ2-7; D perhaps matches TRBD2 (6 bases). Looked up from germline, CDR1 is DFQATT and CDR2 is SNEGSKA (reference sequence). The V end lost 5 bases, the J end lost 2 bases, and 16 bases lay between the germline ends. The CDR3 has 14 residues. CDR3 sequence: CSAPRGGVPYEQYF. The DNA of the CDR3 is TGCAGTGCTCCCCGTGGCGGGGTCCCCTACGAGCAGTACTTC.

Here the CDR3 DNA reads TGTGCCTGGAGTCGTGACAGGGGAGGGTTGGATCAGCCCCAGCATTTT. It is translated as CAWSRDRGGLDQPQHF. The rearrangement uses TRBV30 and TRBJ1-5, with 8 positions matching TRBD1. The V and J ends lost 2 bases and 5 bases, in that order; junction bases with no gene match: 11. Germline CDR1 and CDR2: GTSNPN and SVGIG (reference sequence). The CDR3 runs to 16 residues.

The genes are TRBV5-4 and TRBJ2-3; either TRBD1 or TRBD2 may supply D (7 bases each). The CDR3 has 14 residues. Trimming left V 6 bases short and J 3 bases short, with 14 bases between. Germline CDR1 is SGHNT and CDR2 is YYREEE (reference sequence). The CDR3 coding sequence is TGTGCCAGCACCCCCAGGGGGGGGACAGATACGCAGTATTTT. Its translation: CASTPRGGTDTQYF.

The count of this clonotype is one. CDR3 DNA: TGTGCCAGCAGCCAAGCGAGGGGCCCGAACACTGAAGCTTTCTTT. Translated: CASSQARGPNTEAFF. The genes are TRBV14 and TRBJ1-1, with a weak D call TRBD1 (5 bases). Germline values: CDR1 SGHDN, CDR2 FVKESK. CDR3 length: 15 amino acids. V lost 1 base, J lost 1 base, and 10 bases lay in between. The full variable domain, its missing parts supplied by reference TRBV14 and TRBJ1-1, is EAGVTQFPSHSVIEKGQTVTLRCDPISGHDNLYWYRRVMGKEIKFLLHFVKESKQDESGMPNNRFLAERTGGTYSTLKVQPAELEDSGVYFCASSQARGPNTEAFFGQGTRLTVV.

V gene TRBV20-1 combines with J gene TRBJ2-5, with TRBD2 matching over 11 bases. V lost 5 bases, J lost 5 bases, and 7 bases stayed unmatched. The CDR3 runs 14 residues. Germline CDR1 reads DFQATT; CDR2 reads SNEGSKA (reference sequence). The CDR3 region is CSARASGGRETQYF. In nucleotides, the CDR3 is TGCAGTGCTCGGGCTAGCGGGGGGCGGGAGACCCAGTACTTC.

This chain connects TRBV7-9 to TRBJ1-1, with a tentative D call TRBD1 (5 bases). This CDR3 is 14 amino acids long. Germline V gene sequence: CDR1 SEHNR, CDR2 FQNEAQ (reference sequence). V gave up 3 bases and J gave up 3 bases, with 11 bases separating them. The chain's CDR3 is CASSFGGSDTEAFF. In nucleotides, the CDR3 is TGTGCCAGCAGCTTCGGGGGATCTGACACTGAAGCTTTCTTT.

The chain combines TRBV3-1 with TRBJ1-1, with 10 bases that match TRBD1. The CDR3 has 15 residues. J gave up 4 bases and V 3 bases, and 5 bases lay outside the gene matches. CDR1 LGHDT and CDR2 YNNKEL come from the germline V gene (reference sequence). CDR3 sequence reads: CASSHRQGAATEAFF. The CDR3 coding sequence is TGTGCCAGCAGCCACAGACAGGGGGCGGCCACTGAAGCTTTCTTT. Full variable domain (missing parts from reference TRBV3-1 and TRBJ1-1): DTAVSQTPKYLVTQMGNDKSIKCEQNLGHDTMYWYKQDSKKFLKIMFSYNNKELIINETVPNRFSPKSPDKAHLNLHINSLELGDSAVYFCASSHRQGAATEAFFGQGTRLTVV.

The rearrangement joins TRBV29-1 to TRBJ1-1; D is undetermined. Trimming took off 4 bases at V and 2 bases at J, with 11 bases between the two ends. Germline V gives CDR1 SQVTM, CDR2 ANQGSEA. The CDR3 spans 13 residues. Here the CDR3 reads CSVAGKLNTEAFF. CDR3 sequence (DNA): TGCAGCGTTGCGGGGAAGCTAAACACTGAAGCTTTCTTT.

The genes are TRBV25-1 and TRBJ2-1; D is unclear. V was shortened by 2 bases and J by 1 base, with 9 bases between the two germline ends. The germline CDR1 and CDR2 sequences are MGHDK and SYGVNS. CDR3 size: 15 residues. CDR3 amino acids: CASSEGIRSYNEQFF. CDR3 bases: TGTGCCAGCAGTGAAGGGATACGATCCTACAATGAGCAGTTCTTC. Full variable domain (missing parts from reference TRBV25-1 and TRBJ2-1): EADIYQTPRYLVIGTGKKITLECSQTMGHDKMYWYQQDPGMELHLIHYSYGVNSTEKGDLSSESTVSRIRTEHFPLTLESARPSHTSQYLCASSEGIRSYNEQFFGPGTRLTVL.

V and J are TRBV11-1 and TRBJ2-2; D might be TRBD1 (6 bases). Germline V gene sequence: CDR1 SGHAT, CDR2 FQDESV (reference sequence). The ends were cut back, 6 bases at V and 0 bases at J, with 29 bases in the middle. CDR3 length: 21 residues. The CDR3 DNA reads TGTGCCAGCAGTCAGCCCGTCTCAAACCTCGAGGGACACCCGAACACCGGGGAGCTGTTTTTT. Translation gives CASSQPVSNLEGHPNTGELFF.